The rows below give T cell receptor beta chains drawn from one sample of a study of CD8 T cells in ankylosing spondylitis. TCRdb analysed the 5' RACE reads with MiXCR anew, one entry per CDR3 protein. The sample lists approximately 150,000 distinct CDR3 sequences; around 42% were seen once. Sequenced material: synovial fluid, either unsorted or a sorted T cell fraction (not recorded which). These receptors came from a male donor with ankylosing spondylitis. Each CDR3 is given with its conserved first and last residue. The D gene is left open where the match is weak. Only part of the rows carry a size: once, few, many, or a class if the clone is expanded.

cdr3_nt cdr3_aa j_call v_call clone_size d_call
TGCGCCAGCAGCTTGTTCTACACTACTAACTATGGCTACACCTTC CASSLFYTTNYGYTF TRBJ1-2 TRBV5-1 few .
TGCGCCAGCAGCTTGGATTCTAGCGGGACCCGAGAGAACCAGTACTTC CASSLDSSGTRENQYF TRBJ2-5 TRBV5-1 . TRBD2
TGTGCCAGTAGTATATACGACAGGGAGGTCAATCAGCCCCAGCATTTT CASSIYDREVNQPQHF TRBJ1-5 TRBV19 . TRBD1
TGTGCCAGCAGTGACGGTAGCGGCAACAATGAGCAGTTCTTC CASSDGSGNNEQFF TRBJ2-1 TRBV6-4 few .
TGCGCCAGCAGCTGGGGGGGACGGAGGAATCAGCCCCAGCATTTT CASSWGGRRNQPQHF TRBJ1-5 TRBV5-1 many .
TGCAGTGCTAGGGACAGGGATATCGCCAACAATGAGCAGTTCTTC CSARDRDIANNEQFF TRBJ2-1 TRBV20-1 few TRBD1
TGCAGTGCTTGGGGACTGTCCTCCAATAACTATGGCTACACCTTC CSAWGLSSNNYGYTF TRBJ1-2 TRBV20-1 once .
TGCAGTGCTAGAGGGGCTACAGGGGGCGACACCGGGGAGCTGTTTTTT CSARGATGGDTGELFF TRBJ2-2 TRBV20-1 few TRBD1
TGTGCCAGCAGCCTATTAGCGGGGCTCCAGAACACCGGGGAGCTGTTTTTT CASSLLAGLQNTGELFF TRBJ2-2 TRBV5-6 . TRBD2
TGTGCCAGCAGTTCCACGGTTTCACCCCTCCACTTT CASSSTVSPLHF TRBJ1-6 TRBV27 . .
TGTGCCAGCAGTAGCGGGGTATTCTACGAGCAGTACTTC CASSSGVFYEQYF TRBJ2-7 TRBV6-1 few TRBD2
TGTGCCAGCAGTGAAGCCCTAACTAGCGGGGGGGAAGGGAACACCGGGGAGCTGTTTTTT CASSEALTSGGEGNTGELFF TRBJ2-2 TRBV2 . TRBD2
TGTGCCAGCAGTTTAGAGGGACTCGCTGGGGAGACCCAGTACTTC CASSLEGLAGETQYF TRBJ2-5 TRBV12-3/TRBV12-4 . .
TGTGCCAGCAGCTTAGGACTAGCGGGAAACAATGAGCAGTTCTTC CASSLGLAGNNEQFF TRBJ2-1 TRBV11-2 . TRBD2
TGTGCCAGCAGATCATGGTGGTACAATGAGCAGTTCTTC CASRSWWYNEQFF TRBJ2-1 TRBV7-9 . .
TGTGCCTGGAGTGCCGGACAGGGGTCAGGTCAGCCCCAGCATTTT CAWSAGQGSGQPQHF TRBJ1-5 TRBV30 . TRBD1
TGTGCCAGCAGCCAGGGACCGAACACTGAAGCTTTCTTT CASSQGPNTEAFF TRBJ1-1 TRBV7-9 . .
TGCAGCGTGGAGGGACCGATCGAAGAGACCCAGTACTTC CSVEGPIEETQYF TRBJ2-5 TRBV29-1 . .
TGCGCCAGCAGCCACCCGACAAGCGTAATCCCTAGCCGGTACTTC CASSHPTSVIPSRYF TRBJ2-4 TRBV4-1 . .
TGCGCCAGCAGCCACCGGACAGGGTTTATTAGACCGCACGAGCAGTACTTC CASSHRTGFIRPHEQYF TRBJ2-7 TRBV4-1 . TRBD1
TGTGCCAGCAGCTCGGGACAGGGTAAACGCTACACCTTC CASSSGQGKRYTF TRBJ1-2 TRBV11-2 . TRBD1
TGTGCCATCAGGACTAGCCGATCCCTCTCGCGCGTCAATGAGCAGTTCTTC CAIRTSRSLSRVNEQFF TRBJ2-1 TRBV10-3 few TRBD2
TGTGCCAGCAGCTTAGAATTGCAGGGTTTATACGAGCAGTACTTC CASSLELQGLYEQYF TRBJ2-7 TRBV11-2 . .
TGTGCCAGCAGCAAGGGACTAGCGGGAGTTGAGCAGTTCTTC CASSKGLAGVEQFF TRBJ2-1 TRBV7-8 . TRBD2
TGTGCCAGCAGCAAATTGGGACAGCCCAATTTGACCTCTGGGGCCAACGTCCTGACTTTC CASSKLGQPNLTSGANVLTF TRBJ2-6 TRBV21-1 . .
TGCAGCGTTGAAGATCCGTTCGACAGGGAGGTCGTCGATACGCAGTATTTT CSVEDPFDREVVDTQYF TRBJ2-3 TRBV29-1 . .
TGTGCCAGCAGTGAAGCGGGACTACCCTACGAGCAGTACTTC CASSEAGLPYEQYF TRBJ2-7 TRBV6-1 . TRBD2
TGTGCCAGCTCACCCCGGGACAACTCCTACGAGCAGTACTTC CASSPRDNSYEQYF TRBJ2-7 TRBV18 . .
TGTGCCAGCAGCCAAGATGGCGATTTTTGGTACGAGCAGTACTTC CASSQDGDFWYEQYF TRBJ2-7 TRBV4-2 . .
TGTGCCAGCAGCCCGGGATTTTACGAGCAGTACTTC CASSPGFYEQYF TRBJ2-7 TRBV12-3/TRBV12-4 few .
TGTGCCAGCAGCTTACGGGCCCCTGGGGGGTATTTT CASSLRAPGGYF TRBJ2-3 TRBV11-2 . .
TGCAGTGCTAGAGGGCAGGGTAGGTTCCCCAATGAGCAGTTCTTC CSARGQGRFPNEQFF TRBJ2-1 TRBV20-1 . .
TGTGCCAGCAGCCACGGGACAGAGCTGTTTTTT CASSHGTELFF TRBJ1-4 TRBV11-2 few TRBD1
TGTGCCAGCAGCCCTAGCGGTCGAGGTGTGAAGGAGCAGTTCTTC CASSPSGRGVKEQFF TRBJ2-1 TRBV7-2 . TRBD2
TGTGCCATCAGTGACGGGTCCGGGGAGCTGTTTTTT CAISDGSGELFF TRBJ2-2 TRBV10-3 . .
TGTGCCAGCAGCAGACTAGCGGGCCACAATGAGCAGTTCTTC CASSRLAGHNEQFF TRBJ2-1 TRBV11-2 . TRBD2
TGCGCCAGCAGCCAAGAATCCACTAGCGGGAGGGTCGAGCAGTTCTTC CASSQESTSGRVEQFF TRBJ2-1 TRBV4-1 few TRBD2